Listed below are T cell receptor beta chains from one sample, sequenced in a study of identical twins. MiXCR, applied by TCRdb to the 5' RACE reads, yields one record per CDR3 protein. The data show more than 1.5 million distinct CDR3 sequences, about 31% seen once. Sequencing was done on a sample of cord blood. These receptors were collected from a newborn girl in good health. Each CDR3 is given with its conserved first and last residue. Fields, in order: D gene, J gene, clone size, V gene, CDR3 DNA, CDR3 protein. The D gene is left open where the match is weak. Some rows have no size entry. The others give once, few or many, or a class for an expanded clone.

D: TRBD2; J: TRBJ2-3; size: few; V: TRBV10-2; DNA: TGCGCCAGCAGTGGCGGGGCGGGGGGAAAAGATACGCAGTATTTT; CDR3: CASSGGAGGKDTQYF
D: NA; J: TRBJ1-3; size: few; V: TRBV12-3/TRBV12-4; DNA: TGTGCCAGCAGTTTGGACAGCATGATTGGAAACACCATATATTTT; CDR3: CASSLDSMIGNTIYF
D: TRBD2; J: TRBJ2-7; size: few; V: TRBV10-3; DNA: TGTGCCATCAGAAACGGACTAGCGGGAGGTAACTACGAGCAGTACTTC; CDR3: CAIRNGLAGGNYEQYF
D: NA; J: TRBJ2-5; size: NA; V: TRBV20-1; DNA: TGCAGTGCTCCCGACAGGATGAGGGAGACCCAGTACTTC; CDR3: CSAPDRMRETQYF
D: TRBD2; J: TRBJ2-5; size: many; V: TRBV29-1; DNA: TGCAGCGTCAAGACTAGCGGGAGTGAGACCCAGTACTTC; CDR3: CSVKTSGSETQYF
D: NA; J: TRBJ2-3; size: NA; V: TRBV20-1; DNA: TGCAGTGCTAATCTTCTGGGATCTGGCGCAGATACGCAGTATTTT; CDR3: CSANLLGSGADTQYF
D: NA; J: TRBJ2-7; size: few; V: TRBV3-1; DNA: TGTGCCAGCAGCCAATTCGACCACGAGCAGTACTTC; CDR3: CASSQFDHEQYF
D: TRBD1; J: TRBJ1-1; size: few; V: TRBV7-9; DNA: TGTGCCAGCAGCCAGGGACAGCCAACCTGGAACACTGAAGCTTTCTTT; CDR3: CASSQGQPTWNTEAFF
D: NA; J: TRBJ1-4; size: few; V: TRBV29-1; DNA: TGCAGCGCCGGGGGGAACCTTAATGAAAAACTGTTTTTT; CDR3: CSAGGNLNEKLFF
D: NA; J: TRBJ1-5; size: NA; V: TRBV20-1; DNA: TGCAGTGCTAGAAGGGGGACTAATCAGCCCCAGCATTTT; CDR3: CSARRGTNQPQHF
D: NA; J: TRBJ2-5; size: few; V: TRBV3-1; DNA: TGTGCCAGCAGCCAAGTCCAGCGCCTCAAAGAGACCCAGTACTTC; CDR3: CASSQVQRLKETQYF
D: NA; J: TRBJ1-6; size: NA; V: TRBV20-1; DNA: TGCAGTCTACAACCCAGGAGCTCCTATAATTCACCCCTCCACTTT; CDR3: CSLQPRSSYNSPLHF
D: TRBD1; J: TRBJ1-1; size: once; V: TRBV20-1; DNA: TGCAGTGCCTCGACAGGGGTCATGAACACTGAAGCTTTCTTT; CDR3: CSASTGVMNTEAFF
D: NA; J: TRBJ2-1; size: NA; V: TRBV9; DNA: TGTGCCAGCAGCCCCCCTAGCAACTATGAGCAGTTCTTC; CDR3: CASSPPSNYEQFF
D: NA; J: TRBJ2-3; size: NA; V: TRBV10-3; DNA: TGTGCCATCAAAGAGGAGCGGGGCACAGATACGCAGTATTTT; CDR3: CAIKEERGTDTQYF
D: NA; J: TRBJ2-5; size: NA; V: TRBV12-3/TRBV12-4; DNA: TGTGCCAGCAGTTGGGGGGGCAACAACAATGAGCAGTACTTC; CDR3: CASSWGGNNNEQYF
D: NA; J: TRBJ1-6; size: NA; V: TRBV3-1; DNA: TGTGCCAGCAGCCAATGGGGGGCTCATAATTCACCCCTCCACTTT; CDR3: CASSQWGAHNSPLHF
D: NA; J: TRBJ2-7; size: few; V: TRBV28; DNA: TGTGCCAGCAGGGCGGAGTTTAGGGGGTACGAGCAGTACTTC; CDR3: CASRAEFRGYEQYF
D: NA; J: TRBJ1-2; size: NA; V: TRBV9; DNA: TGTGCCAGCAGCGTAGTACCAGGGCGATACTATGGCTACACCTTC; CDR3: CASSVVPGRYYGYTF
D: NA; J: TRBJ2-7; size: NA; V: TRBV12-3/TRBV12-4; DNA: TGTGCCAGCAGTTTAGGCATTCAGAGATTGGGGTACGAGCAGTACTTC; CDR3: CASSLGIQRLGYEQYF
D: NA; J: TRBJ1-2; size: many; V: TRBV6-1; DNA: TGTGCCAGCAGTCGATCGGCGACAGCTAACTATGGCTACACCTTC; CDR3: CASSRSATANYGYTF
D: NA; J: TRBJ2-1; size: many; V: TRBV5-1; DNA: TGCGCCAGCAGCTTGGTGCCGGGACTTTACAATGAGCAGTTCTTC; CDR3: CASSLVPGLYNEQFF
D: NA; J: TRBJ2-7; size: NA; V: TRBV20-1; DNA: TGCAGTGCTAGAGTTGGTTTAGCGGACAATGAGCAGTACTTC; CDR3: CSARVGLADNEQYF
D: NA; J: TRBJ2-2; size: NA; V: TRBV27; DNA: TGTGCCAGCAGTTTCGGGAATATACAGGGAATTTACGGGGAGCTGTTTTTT; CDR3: CASSFGNIQGIYGELFF
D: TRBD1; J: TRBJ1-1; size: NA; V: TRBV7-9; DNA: TGTGCCAGCAGCCCCACCTTAGGGGGCATGAACACTGAAGCTTTCTTT; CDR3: CASSPTLGGMNTEAFF
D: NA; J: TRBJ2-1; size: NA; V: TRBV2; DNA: TGTGCCGTAGTCGACTCGGATACCCACTTCTCCTACAATGAGCAGTTCTTC; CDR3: CAVVDSDTHFSYNEQFF
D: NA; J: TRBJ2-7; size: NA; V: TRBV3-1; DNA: TGTGCCAGCAGCCCCCTATCCGACCCCTACGAGCAGTACTTC; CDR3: CASSPLSDPYEQYF
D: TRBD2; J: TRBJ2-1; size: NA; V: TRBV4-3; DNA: TGCGCCAGCAGCCAAGAGGGAGGGAATGAATACAATGAGCAGTTCTTC; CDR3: CASSQEGGNEYNEQFF
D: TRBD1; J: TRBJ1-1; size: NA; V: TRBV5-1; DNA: TGCGCCAGCAGCTTACGGACAGGGTGGTTGAACACTGAAGCTTTCTTT; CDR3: CASSLRTGWLNTEAFF
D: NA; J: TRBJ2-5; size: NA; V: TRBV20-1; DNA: TGCAGTGCTAGTCGCGGCCACCTGGGAGTGACCCAGTACTTC; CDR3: CSASRGHLGVTQYF
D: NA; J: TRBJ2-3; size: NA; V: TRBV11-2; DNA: TGTGCCAGCAGCTTAGGACCTAGTTCTACGCGGTATTTT; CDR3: CASSLGPSSTRYF
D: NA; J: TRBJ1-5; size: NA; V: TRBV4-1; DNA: TGCGCCAGCAGCCACCTCCTGAGCAATCAGCCCCAGCATTTT; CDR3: CASSHLLSNQPQHF
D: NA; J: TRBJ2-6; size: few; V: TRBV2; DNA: TGTGCCAGCAGTGGAGCTAGCAATAGAGGGGCCAACGTCCTGACTTTC; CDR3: CASSGASNRGANVLTF
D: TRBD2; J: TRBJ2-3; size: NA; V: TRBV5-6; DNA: TGTGCCAGCAGCTGGGGGCCTAGCGGGTACACAGATACGCAGTATTTT; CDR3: CASSWGPSGYTDTQYF
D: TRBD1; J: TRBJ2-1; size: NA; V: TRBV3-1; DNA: TGTGCCAGCAGCCTACGGACAGGGGCGGATGAGCAGTTCTTC; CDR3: CASSLRTGADEQFF
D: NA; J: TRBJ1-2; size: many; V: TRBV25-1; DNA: TGTGCCAGCAGTGCATTTGGTGGACTTAACTATGGCTACACCTTC; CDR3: CASSAFGGLNYGYTF
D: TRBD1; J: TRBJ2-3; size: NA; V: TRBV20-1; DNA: TGCAGTGTAGAACAGGGGGCCACCACAGATACGCAGTATTTT; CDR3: CSVEQGATTDTQYF
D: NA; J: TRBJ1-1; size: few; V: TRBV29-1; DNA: TGCAGCGTTGAAGATGGGGTATACACTGAAGCTTTCTTT; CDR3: CSVEDGVYTEAFF
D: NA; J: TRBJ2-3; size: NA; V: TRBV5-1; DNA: TGCGCCAGCAGCGCGGGACTTCGAATTTTCACAGATACGCAGTATTTT; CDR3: CASSAGLRIFTDTQYF
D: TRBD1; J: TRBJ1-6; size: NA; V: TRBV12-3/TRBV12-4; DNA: TGTGCCAGCAGGCGAGACAGGGATAATTCACCCCTCCACTTT; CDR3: CASRRDRDNSPLHF
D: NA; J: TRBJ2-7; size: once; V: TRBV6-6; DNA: TGTGCCAGCGGGCCGGCCTACAATGAGCAGTACTTC; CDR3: CASGPAYNEQYF
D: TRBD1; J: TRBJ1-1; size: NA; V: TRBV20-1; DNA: TGCAGTGCTAGAGGGACAGGCTACACTGAAGCTTTCTTT; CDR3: CSARGTGYTEAFF
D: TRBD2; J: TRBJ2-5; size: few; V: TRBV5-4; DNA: TGTGCCAGCAGCTTGAAGAGAAGCGGGGGGAACCAAGAGACCCAGTACTTC; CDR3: CASSLKRSGGNQETQYF
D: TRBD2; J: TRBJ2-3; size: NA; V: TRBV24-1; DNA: TGTGCCACCAGTGATAGAAGCGGGGGCACAGATACGCAGTATTTT; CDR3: CATSDRSGGTDTQYF
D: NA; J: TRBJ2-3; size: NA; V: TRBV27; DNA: TGTGCCAGCAGTCGCCTCCCTTGGCGGGGCCCCACAGATACGCAGTATTTT; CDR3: CASSRLPWRGPTDTQYF